These 14 T cell receptor beta chains came from one sample sequenced in a study of PD-1 blockade in classical Hodgkin lymphoma. All the patients suffered relapse after autologous stem cell transplantation, and brentuximab vedotin exposure differed. TCRdb keeps only in-frame clones here, not all; method: immunoSEQ multiplex PCR. The table lists around 26,000 clones, approximately 70% of them singletons. The source was peripheral blood mononuclear cells (PBMCs), collected at baseline. Receptor source: a human donor with classical Hodgkin lymphoma.

This clone was detected a few times. The chain carries TRBV7-6 and TRBJ2-1; 9 nucleotides match TRBD1. This CDR3 has 15 amino acids. V dropped 1 base and J dropped 4; count of bases not matched to a gene: 2. The germline gives CDR1 SGHVS, CDR2 FNYEAQ. The DNA of the CDR3 is TGTGCCAGCAGCTTAGTGGGGACAGGGTACAATGAGCAGTTCTTC. Its translation is CASSLVGTGYNEQFF. The full variable domain, rest sourced from reference TRBV7-6 and TRBJ2-1, is GAGVSQSPRYKVTKRGQDVALRCDPISGHVSLYWYRQALGQGPEFLTYFNYEAQQDKSGLPNDRFSAERPEGSISTLTIQRTEQRDSAMYRCASSLVGTGYNEQFFGPGTRLTVL.

CDR3 in DNA: TGTGCCAGCACCCTTGGCCGGGCAATAGACAATGAGCAGTTCTTC. Translated: CASTLGRAIDNEQFF. V usage is TRBV14 and J usage is TRBJ2-1; D is ambiguous. Looked up from germline, CDR1 is SGHDN and CDR2 is FVKESK. The CDR3 runs to 15 residues. Trimming removed 7 bases at V and 5 bases at J, with 18 bases between.

This clone has just a few counts. The chain joins TRBV4-1 to TRBJ2-7; D unclear. Trimming took off 0 bases at V and 2 bases at J, with 5 bases between the two ends. CDR1 and CDR2 from the germline V gene are MGHRA and YSYEKL. This CDR3 contains 13 residues. The DNA for the CDR3 is TGCGCCAGCAGCCAAGAGGCTACCTACGAGCAGTACTTC. This gives the protein CASSQEATYEQYF.

The CDR3 DNA follows: TGCGCCAGCAGCCAAGTAGAAGTTGGGATGGCGAACACTGAAGCTTTCTTT. It yields the protein CASSQVEVGMANTEAFF. The chain employs TRBV4-1 and TRBJ1-1, with unresolved D. V was clipped by 1 base and J by 1 base, with 16 bases between them. Germline V gives CDR1 MGHRA, CDR2 YSYEKL. The CDR3 length is 17 residues.

The chain uses TRBV27 and TRBJ2-5, with 11 nucleotides matching TRBD1. The CDR3 extends over 16 amino acids. The J segment lost 2 bases and the V segment lost 3 bases, leaving 5 bases of the junction unmatched. From germline, CDR1 is MNHEY and CDR2 SMNVEV (reference sequence). As DNA, the CDR3 is TGTGCCAGCAGTTTCGGGACAGGGGGTCATCAAGAGACCCAGTACTTC. Protein product: CASSFGTGGHQETQYF.

Here the CDR3 DNA reads TGTGCCAGTAGTATACTAAGGAGCACTGAAGCTTTCTTT. Translated: CASSILRSTEAFF. This rearrangement joins TRBV19 to TRBJ1-1, with D hard to call. This CDR3 spans 13 amino acids. Deletions cut 2 bases from V and 4 bases from J, with 8 bases between. From germline, CDR1 is LNHDA and CDR2 SQIVND (reference sequence). The whole variable domain, filled in from reference TRBV19 and TRBJ1-1, reads DGGITQSPKYLFRKEGQNVTLSCEQNLNHDAMYWYRQDPGQGLRLIYYSQIVNDFQKGDIAEGYSVSREKKESFPLTVTSAQKNPTAFYLCASSILRSTEAFFGQGTRLTVV.

V usage is TRBV6-6 and J usage is TRBJ2-7; D is perhaps TRBD1 (5 bases). CDR1 is MNHNY, CDR2 SVGAGI, per germline (reference sequence). V was cut by 2 bases and J by 6 bases, with 20 bases left in between. The CDR3 consists of 16 residues. CDR3 sequence reads: CASSYSSAPGYTEQYF. CDR3 nucleotides: TGTGCCAGCAGTTACAGTTCAGCTCCAGGGTATACCGAGCAGTACTTC.

The chain couples TRBV28 to TRBJ1-1; no reliable D call. This CDR3 spans 16 amino acids. V was clipped by 1 base and J by 1 base, with 13 bases between them. Per the germline V gene, CDR1 is MDHEN and CDR2 is SYDVKM. The CDR3 nucleotides are TGTGCCAGCAGTTTATTTAAGGGTAACGGGAACACTGAAGCTTTCTTT. Its protein is CASSLFKGNGNTEAFF.

The rearrangement links TRBV30 to TRBJ1-1; D is ambiguous. The CDR3 is 13 amino acids. Deletions cut 0 bases from V and 4 bases from J, with 9 bases between. Germline lookup yields CDR1 GTSNPN and CDR2 SVGIG (reference sequence). The CDR3 loop reads CAWSVGTGTEAFF. The CDR3 bases are TGTGCCTGGAGTGTTGGTACGGGCACTGAAGCTTTCTTT.

V is TRBV9 and J is TRBJ1-2; D not certain. V lost 3 bases to trimming and J lost 7 bases, with 13 bases between them. This CDR3 has 13 amino acids. Germline CDR1 reads SGDLS; CDR2 reads YYNGEE. CDR3 loop: CASSEGPTVGYTF. The CDR3, as DNA: TGTGCCAGCAGCGAGGGTCCCACAGTTGGCTACACCTTC.

The chain is built from TRBV19 and TRBJ1-2; D may be TRBD1 (5 bases). Trimming took 6 bases from V and 7 from J, leaving 18 bases between them. The germline gives CDR1 LNHDA, CDR2 SQIVND (reference sequence). The CDR3 has 14 amino acids. CDR3 sequence reads: CASSRRQTPSGYTF. In nucleotides, the CDR3 is TGTGCCAGTAGCCGAAGACAGACACCCTCTGGCTACACCTTC.

In this sample, this clone is medium-sized. This chain connects TRBV29-1 to TRBJ1-5, with 11 positions matching TRBD1. Per germline, CDR1 SQVTM and CDR2 ANQGSEA. The CDR3 extends over 18 amino acids. Germline trimming cut 6 bases from V and 0 bases from J; bases unmatched to any gene: 13. CDR3 residues: CSVDAPGQGEYSNQPQHF. The CDR3 nucleotides read TGCAGCGTCGACGCCCCGGGACAGGGGGAATATAGCAATCAGCCCCAGCATTTT.

The chain uses TRBV19 and TRBJ2-1, with a weak D call TRBD2 (5 bases). Germline V gene data show CDR1 as LNHDA and CDR2 as SQIVND (reference sequence). The CDR3 runs to 13 residues. V was trimmed by 6 bases and J by 4 bases, leaving 10 bases between them. The CDR3 nucleotides are TGTGCCAGTAGCCGGGGAGTTTACAATGAGCAGTTCTTC. This gives the protein CASSRGVYNEQFF.

The CDR3 DNA reads TGCGCCAGCAGCCCCTCCGGGTACCCAACTAATGAAAAACTGTTTTTT. The encoded protein is CASSPSGYPTNEKLFF. This chain links TRBV4-3 with TRBJ1-4, with D uncertain. Germline V gene lookup returns CDR1 LGHNA and CDR2 YSLEER. V was clipped by 4 bases and J by 0 bases, with 12 bases between them. CDR3 length: 16 residues.